The T cell receptor beta chain under discussion was sequenced for a study of T-cell reconstitution after alpha-beta-depleted transplantation in children. The CDR3 runs 16 residues. This clonotype was counted many times. Its antigen remains unidentified. The library targeted TCRbeta and was prepared with unique molecular identifiers. TCRdb reprocessed the PCR reads via MiXCR and lists one record per CDR3 protein. The sample holds roughly 66,000 distinct CDR3 sequences, just under 5% seen once. General observations from the study: Expanded graft clones, several hundred of them, were reportedly the source of alpha-beta T cells about two months after transplant. Most T-cell counts and diversity one year after the transplant came from T cells that were newly produced. Certain patients had high TCRbeta diversity at day 60, and it came from recipient T cells and thymic progenitors that survived.

The TCR sequence derives from a boy less than two years old who had a stem cell transplant for acute myeloid leukemia, so the T cells may come from the graft donor. The chain employs TRBV12-1 and TRBJ1-5; the D call of TRBD1 is as the table states it, not checked on the DNA. TRBV12-1 is designated a pseudogene. The source material was PBMCs, mostly from graft donor cells, sampled 180 days after TCRalphabeta/CD19-depleted stem cell transplant. This CDR3 reads CASSFGGGVNNQPQHF. For the CDR3, the DNA is TGTGCCAGCAGCTTTGGGGGGGGGGTCAACAATCAGCCCCAGCATTTT.